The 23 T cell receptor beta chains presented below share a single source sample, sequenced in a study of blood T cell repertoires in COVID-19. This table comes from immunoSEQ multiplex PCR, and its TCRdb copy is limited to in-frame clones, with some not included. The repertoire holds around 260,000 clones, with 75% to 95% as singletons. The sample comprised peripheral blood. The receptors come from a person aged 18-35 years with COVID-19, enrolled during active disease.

In DNA form, the CDR3 reads TGTGCCAGTACCCCTCAGGGGTACGGGGCAGATACGCAGTATTTT. Protein: CASTPQGYGADTQYF. This chain uses TRBV19 with TRBJ2-3; a possible D gene is TRBD1 (6 bases). The CDR3 covers 15 residues. CDR1 is LNHDA, CDR2 SQIVND, per germline (reference sequence). The V gene lost 7 bases and the J gene lost 4 bases, with 18 bases spanning the gap.

CDR3 sequence: CASSGSGRFIGELFF. CDR3 DNA: TGTGCCAGCAGTGGTAGCGGGAGATTTATCGGGGAGCTGTTTTTT. J is TRBJ2-2 and V is TRBV2; 9 bases match TRBD2. Germline CDR1 is SNHLY and CDR2 is FYNNEI. This CDR3 region has 15 residues. The junction had 7 bases not matched to a gene; V was cut back by 4 bases and J by 7 bases.

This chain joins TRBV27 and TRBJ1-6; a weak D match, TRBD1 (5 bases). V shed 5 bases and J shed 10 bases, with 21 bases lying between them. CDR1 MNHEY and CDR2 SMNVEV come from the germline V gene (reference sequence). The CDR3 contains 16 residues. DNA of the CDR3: TGTGCCAGCAGTCCCCCCCGCCGGGGGATAAGCTCACCCCTCCACTTT. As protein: CASSPPRRGISSPLHF.

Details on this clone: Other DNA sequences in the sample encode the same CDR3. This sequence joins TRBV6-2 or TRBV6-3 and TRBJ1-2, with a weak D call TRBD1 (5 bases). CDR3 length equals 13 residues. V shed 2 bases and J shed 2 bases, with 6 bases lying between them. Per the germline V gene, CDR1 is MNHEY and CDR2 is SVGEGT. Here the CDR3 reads CASSYPGNYGYTF. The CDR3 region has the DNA TGTGCCAGCAGTTACCCAGGGAACTATGGCTACACCTTC.

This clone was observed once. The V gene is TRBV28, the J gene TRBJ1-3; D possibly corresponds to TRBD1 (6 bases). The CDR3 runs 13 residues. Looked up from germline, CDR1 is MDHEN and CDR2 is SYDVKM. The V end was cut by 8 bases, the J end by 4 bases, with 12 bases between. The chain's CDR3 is CASGRTVGNTIYF. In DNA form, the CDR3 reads TGTGCCAGCGGAAGGACAGTGGGAAACACCATATATTTT.

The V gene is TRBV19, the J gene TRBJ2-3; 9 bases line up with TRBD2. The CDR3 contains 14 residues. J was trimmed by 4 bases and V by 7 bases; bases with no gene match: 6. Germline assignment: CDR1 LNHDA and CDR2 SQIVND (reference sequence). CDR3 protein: CASTSSGRPDTQYF. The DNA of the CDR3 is TGTGCCAGTACTAGTAGCGGGAGACCAGATACGCAGTATTTT.

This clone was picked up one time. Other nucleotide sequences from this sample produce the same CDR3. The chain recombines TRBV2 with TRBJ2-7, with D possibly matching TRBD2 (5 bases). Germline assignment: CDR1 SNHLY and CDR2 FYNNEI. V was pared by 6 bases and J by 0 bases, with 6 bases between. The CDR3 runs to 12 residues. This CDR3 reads CASSGDSYEQYF. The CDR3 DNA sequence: TGTGCCAGCAGCGGGGACTCCTACGAGCAGTACTTC.

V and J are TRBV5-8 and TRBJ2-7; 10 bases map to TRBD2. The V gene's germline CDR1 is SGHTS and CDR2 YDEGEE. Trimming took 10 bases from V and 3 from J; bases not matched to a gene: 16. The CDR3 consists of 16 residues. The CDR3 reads CAAGVGTSVEDYEQYF. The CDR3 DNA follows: TGTGCCGCTGGGGTCGGGACTAGCGTTGAGGACTACGAGCAGTACTTC. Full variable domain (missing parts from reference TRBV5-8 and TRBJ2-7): EAGVTQSPTHLIKTRGQQATLRCSPISGHTSVYWYQQALGLGLQFLLWYDEGEERNRGNFPPRFSGRQFPNYSSELNVNALELEDSALYLCAAGVGTSVEDYEQYFGPGTRLTVT.

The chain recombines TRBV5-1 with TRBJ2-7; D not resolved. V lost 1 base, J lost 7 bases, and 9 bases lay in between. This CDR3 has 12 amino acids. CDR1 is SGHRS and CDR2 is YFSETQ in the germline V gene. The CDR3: CASSLLPREQYF. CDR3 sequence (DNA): TGCGCCAGCAGCTTGCTTCCGAGGGAGCAGTACTTC.

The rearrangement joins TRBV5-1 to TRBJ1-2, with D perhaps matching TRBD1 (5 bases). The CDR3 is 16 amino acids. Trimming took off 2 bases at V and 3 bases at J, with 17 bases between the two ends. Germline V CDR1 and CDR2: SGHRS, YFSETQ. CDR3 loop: CASSLVPGGVDYGYTF. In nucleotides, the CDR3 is TGCGCCAGCAGCTTAGTACCGGGGGGTGTAGACTATGGCTACACCTTC. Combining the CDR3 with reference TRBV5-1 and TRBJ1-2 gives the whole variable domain KAGVTQTPRYLIKTRGQQVTLSCSPISGHRSVSWYQQTPGQGLQFLFEYFSETQRNKGNFPGRFSGRQFSNSRSEMNVSTLELGDSALYLCASSLVPGGVDYGYTFGSGTRLTVV.

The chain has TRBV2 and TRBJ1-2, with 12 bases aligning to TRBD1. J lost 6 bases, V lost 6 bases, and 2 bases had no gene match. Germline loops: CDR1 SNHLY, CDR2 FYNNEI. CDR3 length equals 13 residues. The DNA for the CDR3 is TGTGCCAGCAGGGGGACAGGGGGCAATGGCTACACCTTC. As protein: CASRGTGGNGYTF.

Here the CDR3 reads CATSSAASYNEQFF. In DNA, the CDR3 is TGTGCCACCAGTTCTGCTGCGTCATACAATGAGCAGTTCTTC. The gene calls are TRBV15 and TRBJ2-1; the D is unclear. Between the trimmed V and J ends, which lost 6 bases and 4 bases, there was a span of 13 bases. Germline CDR1 and CDR2: LNHNV and YYDKDF (reference sequence). The CDR3 is 14 residues long.

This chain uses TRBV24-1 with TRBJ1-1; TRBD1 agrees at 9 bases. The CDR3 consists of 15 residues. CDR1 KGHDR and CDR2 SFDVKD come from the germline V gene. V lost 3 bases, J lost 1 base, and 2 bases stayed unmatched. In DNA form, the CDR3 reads TGTGCCACCAGTGATGACAGGGGGTCGAACACTGAAGCTTTCTTT. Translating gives CATSDDRGSNTEAFF.

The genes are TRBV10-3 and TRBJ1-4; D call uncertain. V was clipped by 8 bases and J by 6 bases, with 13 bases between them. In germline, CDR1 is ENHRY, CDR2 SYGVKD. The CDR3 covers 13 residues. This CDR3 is CAIGGTHDEKLFF. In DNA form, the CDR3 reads TGTGCCATCGGAGGTACCCACGATGAAAAACTGTTTTTT.

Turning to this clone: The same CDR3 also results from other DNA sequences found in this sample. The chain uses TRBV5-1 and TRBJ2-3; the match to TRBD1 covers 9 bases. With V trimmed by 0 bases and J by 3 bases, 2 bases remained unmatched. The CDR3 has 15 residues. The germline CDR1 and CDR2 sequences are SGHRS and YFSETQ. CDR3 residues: CASSLVGQGTDTQYF. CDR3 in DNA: TGCGCCAGCAGCTTGGTGGGACAGGGAACAGATACGCAGTATTTT. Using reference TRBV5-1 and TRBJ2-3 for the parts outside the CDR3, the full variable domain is KAGVTQTPRYLIKTRGQQVTLSCSPISGHRSVSWYQQTPGQGLQFLFEYFSETQRNKGNFPGRFSGRQFSNSRSEMNVSTLELGDSALYLCASSLVGQGTDTQYFGPGTRLTVL.

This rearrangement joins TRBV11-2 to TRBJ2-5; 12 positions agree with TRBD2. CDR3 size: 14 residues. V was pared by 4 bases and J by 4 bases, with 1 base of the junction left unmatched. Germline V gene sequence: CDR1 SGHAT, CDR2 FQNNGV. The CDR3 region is CASSSGLAGETQYF. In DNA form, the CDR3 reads TGTGCCAGCAGCTCGGGACTAGCGGGAGAGACCCAGTACTTC. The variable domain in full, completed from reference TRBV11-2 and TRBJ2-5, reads EAGVAQSPRYKIIEKRQSVAFWCNPISGHATLYWYQQILGQGPKLLIQFQNNGVVDDSQLPKDRFSAERLKGVDSTLKIQPAKLEDSAVYLCASSSGLAGETQYFGPGTRLLVL.

The CDR3 region has the DNA TGCGCCAGCAGTCGTTCCAGCGGGATGGCAGATACGCAGTATTTT. Translated, it gives CASSRSSGMADTQYF. J is TRBJ2-3 and V is TRBV5-1, with 7 nucleotides matching TRBD2. V lost 5 bases, J lost 4 bases, and 10 bases stayed unmatched. This CDR3 spans 15 amino acids. The germline V gene has CDR1 SGHRS and CDR2 YFSETQ.

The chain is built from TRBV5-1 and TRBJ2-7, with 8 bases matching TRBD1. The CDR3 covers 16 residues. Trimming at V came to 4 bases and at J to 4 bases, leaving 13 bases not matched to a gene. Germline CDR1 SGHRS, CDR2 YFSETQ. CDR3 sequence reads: CASSKETGDRGYEQYF. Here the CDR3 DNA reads TGCGCCAGCAGCAAGGAGACAGGGGATCGGGGATACGAGCAGTACTTC.

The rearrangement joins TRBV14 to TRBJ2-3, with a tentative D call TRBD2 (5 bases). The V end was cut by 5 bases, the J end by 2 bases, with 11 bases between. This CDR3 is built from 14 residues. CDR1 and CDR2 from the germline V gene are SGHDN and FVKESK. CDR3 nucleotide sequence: TGTGCCAGCAGCATCGGACTCCACACAGATACGCAGTATTTT. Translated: CASSIGLHTDTQYF.

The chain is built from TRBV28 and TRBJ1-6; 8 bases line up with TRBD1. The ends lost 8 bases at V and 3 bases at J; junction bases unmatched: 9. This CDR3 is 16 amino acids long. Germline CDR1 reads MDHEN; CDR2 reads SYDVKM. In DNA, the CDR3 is TGTGCCAGCGGTTGGGGGACAGGTCTCTATAATTCACCCCTCCACTTT. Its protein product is CASGWGTGLYNSPLHF.

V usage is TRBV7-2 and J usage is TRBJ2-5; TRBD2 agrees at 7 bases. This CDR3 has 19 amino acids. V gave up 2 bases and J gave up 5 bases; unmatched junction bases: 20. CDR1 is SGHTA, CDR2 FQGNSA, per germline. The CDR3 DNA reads TGTGCCAGCAGCTTACCCCCCAGCGCGGGGATCTGGGGGGGGGAGACCCAGTACTTC. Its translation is CASSLPPSAGIWGGETQYF.

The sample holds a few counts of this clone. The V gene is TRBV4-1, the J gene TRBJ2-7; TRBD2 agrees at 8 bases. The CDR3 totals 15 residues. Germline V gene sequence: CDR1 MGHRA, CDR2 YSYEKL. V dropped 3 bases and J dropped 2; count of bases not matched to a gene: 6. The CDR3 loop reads CASSQGLVVPYEQYF. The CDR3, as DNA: TGCGCCAGCAGCCAGGGACTAGTTGTCCCCTACGAGCAGTACTTC.

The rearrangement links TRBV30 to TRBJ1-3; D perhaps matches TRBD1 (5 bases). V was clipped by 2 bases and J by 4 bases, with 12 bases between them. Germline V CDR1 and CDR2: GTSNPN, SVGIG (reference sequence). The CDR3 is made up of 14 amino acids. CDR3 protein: CAWSKGNVGNTIYF. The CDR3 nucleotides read TGTGCCTGGAGTAAGGGGAACGTAGGAAACACCATATATTTT.